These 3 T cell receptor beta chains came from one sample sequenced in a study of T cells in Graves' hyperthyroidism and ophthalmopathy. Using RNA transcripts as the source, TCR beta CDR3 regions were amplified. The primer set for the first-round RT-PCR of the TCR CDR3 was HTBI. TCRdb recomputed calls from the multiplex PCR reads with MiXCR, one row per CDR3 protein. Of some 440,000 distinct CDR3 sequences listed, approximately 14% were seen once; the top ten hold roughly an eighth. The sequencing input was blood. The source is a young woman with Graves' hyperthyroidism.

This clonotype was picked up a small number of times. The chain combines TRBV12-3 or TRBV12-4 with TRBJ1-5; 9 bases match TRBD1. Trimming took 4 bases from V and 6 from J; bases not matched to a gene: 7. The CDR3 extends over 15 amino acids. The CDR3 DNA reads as TGTGCCAGCAGTTCCGGACAGGGGAATGGTCAGCCCCAGCATTTT. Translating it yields CASSSGQGNGQPQHF.

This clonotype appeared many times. CDR3 in DNA: TGTGCCAGCAGTGAAGCGCCGGAGGTCGGCTATGGCTACACCTTC. Translating it yields CASSEAPEVGYGYTF. The chain combines TRBV6-1 with TRBJ1-2; D gene ambiguous. This CDR3 is 15 amino acids long. Trimming cost V 0 bases and J 4 bases, with 12 bases left between them. Germline V lookup: CDR1 MNHNS, CDR2 SASEGT.

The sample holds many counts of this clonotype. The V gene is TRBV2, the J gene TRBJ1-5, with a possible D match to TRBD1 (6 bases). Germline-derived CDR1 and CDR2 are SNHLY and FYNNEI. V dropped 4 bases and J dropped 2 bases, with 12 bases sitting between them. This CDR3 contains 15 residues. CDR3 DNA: TGTGCCAGCAGTGCGGGGGGCGCGGGCAATCAGCCCCAGCATTTT. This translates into CASSAGGAGNQPQHF.